The 4 T cell receptor beta chains reported below all come from one sample, sequenced in a study of shared clonotypes between healthy human individuals. TCRdb keeps only in-frame clones here, not all; method: immunoSEQ multiplex PCR. This sample has some 470,000 clones, with 70% to 80% found just once. Sequenced material: PBMCs. All receptors derive from a woman aged 40-49 years in good health. Some clones in this sample may be carry-over from other donors' samples.

This chain joins TRBV29-1 and TRBJ2-2; 8 bases align to TRBD1. Unmatched junction bases numbered 10, after V lost 7 bases and J lost 3 bases. Germline V gene lookup returns CDR1 SQVTM and CDR2 ANQGSEA. The CDR3 sequence is 15 residues long. The CDR3 spells CSGLGTGKDTGELFF. For the CDR3, the DNA is TGCAGCGGCCTCGGGACAGGAAAGGACACCGGGGAGCTGTTTTTT.

The chain carries TRBV4-3 and TRBJ1-4; unclear D gene. The germline V gene encodes CDR1 LGHNA and CDR2 YSLEER. This CDR3 comprises 14 residues. Trimming removed 4 bases from V and 11 bases from J, with 17 bases in between. In DNA, the CDR3 is TGCGCCAGCAGCCCAGAGCTCGCGGTTGGGAAACTGTTTTTT. This encodes CASSPELAVGKLFF.

In its sample, this clone was seen many times. CDR3 protein: CASSPWTSGEQETQYF. The CDR3 DNA reads TGTGCCAGCAGCCCCTGGACTAGCGGAGAACAAGAGACCCAGTACTTC. This sequence joins TRBV5-4 and TRBJ2-5; 10 positions agree with TRBD2. The CDR3 extends over 16 amino acids. Germline-derived CDR1 and CDR2 are SGHNT and YYREEE (reference sequence). Trimming cost V 4 bases and J 2 bases; bases outside gene matches: 8.

The rearrangement uses TRBV15 and TRBJ1-2; D gene uncertain. CDR1 LNHNV and CDR2 YYDKDF come from the germline V gene (reference sequence). V gave up 0 bases and J gave up 6 bases, with 14 bases separating them. This CDR3 region has 15 residues. In nucleotides, the CDR3 is TGTGCCACCAGCAGAGATCAGCGGGTATCAGATGGCTACACCTTC. This gives the protein CATSRDQRVSDGYTF.